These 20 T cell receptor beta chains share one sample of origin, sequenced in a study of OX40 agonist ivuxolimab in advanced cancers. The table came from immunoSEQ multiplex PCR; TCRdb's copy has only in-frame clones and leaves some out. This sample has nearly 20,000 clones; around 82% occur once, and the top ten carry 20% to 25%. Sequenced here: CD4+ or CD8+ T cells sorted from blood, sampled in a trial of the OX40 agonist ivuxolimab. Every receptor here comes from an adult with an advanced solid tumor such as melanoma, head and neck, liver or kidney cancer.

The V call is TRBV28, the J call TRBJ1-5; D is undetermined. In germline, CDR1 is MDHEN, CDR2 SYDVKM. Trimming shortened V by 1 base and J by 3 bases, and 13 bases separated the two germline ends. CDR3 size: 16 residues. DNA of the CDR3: TGTGCCAGCAGTTTATTGACCACAGTACTCAATCAGCCCCAGCATTTT. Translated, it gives CASSLLTTVLNQPQHF.

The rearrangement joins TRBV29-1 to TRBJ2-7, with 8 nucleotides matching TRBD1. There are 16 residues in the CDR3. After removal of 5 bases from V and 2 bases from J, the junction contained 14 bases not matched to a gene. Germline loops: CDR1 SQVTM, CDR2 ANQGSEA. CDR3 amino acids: CSVTGTGGGGTYEQYF. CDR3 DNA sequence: TGCAGCGTTACCGGGACAGGAGGGGGCGGAACCTACGAGCAGTACTTC.

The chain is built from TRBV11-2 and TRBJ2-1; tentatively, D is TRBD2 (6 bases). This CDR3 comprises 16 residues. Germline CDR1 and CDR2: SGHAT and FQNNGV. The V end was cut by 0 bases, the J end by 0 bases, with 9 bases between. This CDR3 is CASSLEAGSSYNEQFF. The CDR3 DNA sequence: TGTGCCAGCAGCTTAGAGGCGGGGAGCTCCTACAATGAGCAGTTCTTC.

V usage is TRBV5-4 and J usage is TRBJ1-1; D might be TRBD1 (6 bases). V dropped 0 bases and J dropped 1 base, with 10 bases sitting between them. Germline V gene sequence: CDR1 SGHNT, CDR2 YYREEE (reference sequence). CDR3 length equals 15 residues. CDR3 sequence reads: CASSLVWGQNTEAFF. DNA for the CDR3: TGTGCCAGCAGCTTGGTTTGGGGACAGAACACTGAAGCTTTCTTT.

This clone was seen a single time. This CDR3 reads CASSLTGTTYNEQFF. DNA for the CDR3: TGCGCCAGCAGCCTAACCGGGACCACATACAATGAGCAGTTCTTC. This chain uses TRBV5-1 with TRBJ2-1, with D possibly called TRBD1 or TRBD2 (5 bases each). Germline V lookup: CDR1 SGHRS, CDR2 YFSETQ. The CDR3 is made up of 15 amino acids. Trimming took 4 bases from V and 4 from J, leaving 15 bases between them.

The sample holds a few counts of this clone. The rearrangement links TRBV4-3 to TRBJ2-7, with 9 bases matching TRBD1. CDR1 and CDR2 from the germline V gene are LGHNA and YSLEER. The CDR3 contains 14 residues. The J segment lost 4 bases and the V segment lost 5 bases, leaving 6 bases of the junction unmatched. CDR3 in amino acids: CASSKGQGRYEQYF. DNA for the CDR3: TGCGCCAGCAGCAAAGGACAGGGGAGGTACGAGCAGTACTTC.

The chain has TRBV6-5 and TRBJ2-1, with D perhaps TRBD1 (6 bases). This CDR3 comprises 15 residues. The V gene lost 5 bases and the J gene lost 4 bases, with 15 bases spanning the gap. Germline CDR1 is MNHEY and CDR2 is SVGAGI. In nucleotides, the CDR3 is TGTGCCAGCAGTGTAAGGACAGTAAATTACAATGAGCAGTTCTTC. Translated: CASSVRTVNYNEQFF.

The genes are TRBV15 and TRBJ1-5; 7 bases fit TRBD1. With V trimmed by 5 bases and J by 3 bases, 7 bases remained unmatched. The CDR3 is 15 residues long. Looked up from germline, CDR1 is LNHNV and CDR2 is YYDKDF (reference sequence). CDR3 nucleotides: TGTGCCACCAGCCAGGAGGACAGGAACAATCAGCCCCAGCATTTT. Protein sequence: CATSQEDRNNQPQHF.

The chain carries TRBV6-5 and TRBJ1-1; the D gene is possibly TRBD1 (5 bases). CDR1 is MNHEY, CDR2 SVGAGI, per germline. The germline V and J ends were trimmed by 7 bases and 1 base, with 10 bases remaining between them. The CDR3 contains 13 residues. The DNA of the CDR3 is TGTGCCAGCACGATGACAGCGAACACTGAAGCTTTCTTT. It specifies CASTMTANTEAFF.

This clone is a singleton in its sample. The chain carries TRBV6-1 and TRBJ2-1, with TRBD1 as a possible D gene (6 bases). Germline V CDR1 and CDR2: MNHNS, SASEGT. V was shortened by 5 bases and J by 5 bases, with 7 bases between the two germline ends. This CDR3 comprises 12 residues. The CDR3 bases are TGTGCCAGCAGTTGGACAGACAATGAGCAGTTCTTC. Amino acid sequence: CASSWTDNEQFF.

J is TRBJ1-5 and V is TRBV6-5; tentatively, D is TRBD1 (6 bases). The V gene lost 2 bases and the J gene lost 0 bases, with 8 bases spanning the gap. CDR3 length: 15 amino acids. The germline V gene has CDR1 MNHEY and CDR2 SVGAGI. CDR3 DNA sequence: TGTGCCAGCAGTTACAAGGGGGATAGCAATCAGCCCCAGCATTTT. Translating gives CASSYKGDSNQPQHF.

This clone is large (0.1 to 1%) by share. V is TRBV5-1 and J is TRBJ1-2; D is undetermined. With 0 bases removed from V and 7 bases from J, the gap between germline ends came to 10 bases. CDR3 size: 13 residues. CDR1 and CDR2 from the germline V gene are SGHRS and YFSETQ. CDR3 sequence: CASSLGAVTGYTF. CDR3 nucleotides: TGCGCCAGCAGCTTGGGGGCGGTGACTGGCTACACCTTC. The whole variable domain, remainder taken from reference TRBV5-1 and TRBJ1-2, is KAGVTQTPRYLIKTRGQQVTLSCSPISGHRSVSWYQQTPGQGLQFLFEYFSETQRNKGNFPGRFSGRQFSNSRSEMNVSTLELGDSALYLCASSLGAVTGYTFGSGTRLTVV.

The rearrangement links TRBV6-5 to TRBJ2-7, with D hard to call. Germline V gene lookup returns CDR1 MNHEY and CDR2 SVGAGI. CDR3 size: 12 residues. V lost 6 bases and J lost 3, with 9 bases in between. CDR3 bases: TGTGCCAGCAGAACCAGTCTCTACGAGCAGTACTTC. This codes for CASRTSLYEQYF.

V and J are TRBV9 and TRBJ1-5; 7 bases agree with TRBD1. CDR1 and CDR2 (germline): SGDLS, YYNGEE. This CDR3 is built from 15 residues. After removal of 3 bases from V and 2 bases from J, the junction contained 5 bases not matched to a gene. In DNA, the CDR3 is TGTGCCAGCAGCGCTGCAGGGGGAGGCAATCAGCCCCAGCATTTT. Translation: CASSAAGGGNQPQHF.

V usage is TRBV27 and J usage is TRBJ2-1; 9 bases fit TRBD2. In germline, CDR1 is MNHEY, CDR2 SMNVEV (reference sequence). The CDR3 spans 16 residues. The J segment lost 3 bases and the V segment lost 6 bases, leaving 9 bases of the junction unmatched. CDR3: CASRLRTSEHYNEQFF. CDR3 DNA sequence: TGTGCCAGCAGATTACGGACTAGCGAACACTACAATGAGCAGTTCTTC.

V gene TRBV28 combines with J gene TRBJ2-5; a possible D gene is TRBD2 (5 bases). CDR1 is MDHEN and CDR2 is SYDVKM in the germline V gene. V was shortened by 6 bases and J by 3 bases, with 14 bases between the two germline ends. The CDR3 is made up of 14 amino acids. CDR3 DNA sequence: TGTGCCAGCAGCTCACGGCCCGGGAAAGAGACCCAGTACTTC. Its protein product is CASSSRPGKETQYF.

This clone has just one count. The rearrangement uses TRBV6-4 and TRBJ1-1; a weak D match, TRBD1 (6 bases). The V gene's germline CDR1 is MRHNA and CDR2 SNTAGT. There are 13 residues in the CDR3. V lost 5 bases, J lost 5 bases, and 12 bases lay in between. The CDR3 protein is CASSYREETEAFF. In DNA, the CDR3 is TGTGCCAGCAGTTACAGGGAGGAGACTGAAGCTTTCTTT.

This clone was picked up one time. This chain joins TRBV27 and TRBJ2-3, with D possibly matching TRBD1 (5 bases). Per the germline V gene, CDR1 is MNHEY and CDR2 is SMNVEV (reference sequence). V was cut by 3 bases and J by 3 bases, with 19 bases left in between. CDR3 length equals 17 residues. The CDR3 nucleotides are TGTGCCAGCAGTTTTTATTCAGGGCCAAAAGGGACAGATACGCAGTATTTT. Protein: CASSFYSGPKGTDTQYF.

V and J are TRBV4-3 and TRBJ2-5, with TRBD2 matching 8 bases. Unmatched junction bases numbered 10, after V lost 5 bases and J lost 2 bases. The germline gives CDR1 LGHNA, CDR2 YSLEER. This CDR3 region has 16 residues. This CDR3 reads CASSKRAGVDQETQYF. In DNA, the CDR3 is TGCGCCAGCAGCAAACGAGCGGGAGTAGATCAAGAGACCCAGTACTTC.

The CDR3: CARKGHPTYEQYF. For the CDR3, the DNA is TGTGCCAGAAAGGGACACCCTACCTACGAGCAGTACTTC. The chain couples TRBV5-3 to TRBJ2-7; possible D gene TRBD1, 6 bases. TRBV5-3 is an open reading frame whose function is uncertain. This CDR3 has 13 amino acids. Deletions cut 6 bases from V and 2 bases from J, with 12 bases between.